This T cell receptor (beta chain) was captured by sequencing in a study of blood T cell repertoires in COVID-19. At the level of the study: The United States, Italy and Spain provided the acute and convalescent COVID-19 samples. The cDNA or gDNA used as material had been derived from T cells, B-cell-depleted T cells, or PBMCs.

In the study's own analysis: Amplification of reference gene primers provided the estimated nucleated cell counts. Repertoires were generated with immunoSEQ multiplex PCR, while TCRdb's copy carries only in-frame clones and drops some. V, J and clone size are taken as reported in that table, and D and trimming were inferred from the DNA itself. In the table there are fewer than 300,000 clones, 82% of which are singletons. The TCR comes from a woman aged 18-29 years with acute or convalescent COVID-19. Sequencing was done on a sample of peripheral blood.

This chain's CDR3 is CASSLQRNQPQHF. In DNA, the CDR3 is TGTGCCAGCAGTTTGCAGCGTAATCAGCCCCAGCATTTT. V is TRBV12-3 or TRBV12-4 and J is TRBJ1-5; unclear D gene. V lost 3 bases, J lost 4 bases, and 7 bases lay in between. The CDR3 loop spans 13 amino acids.